Below, 6 T cell receptor beta chains from the same sample are listed, as sequenced in a study of beta chain features in type 1 diabetes. cDNA synthesis used the whole RNA isolate, giving expressed TCRB sequences. Profiled with immunoSEQ multiplex PCR; TCRdb holds only in-frame clones, not every one. Of 240,000 or so clones listed, 27% are singletons. The sequenced sample was central memory CD4+ T cells from blood. These receptor sequences come from a young man in good health.

V is TRBV5-1 and J is TRBJ2-3; D uncertain. Trimming stripped 0 bases from V and 1 base from J, with 9 bases between. Germline values: CDR1 SGHRS, CDR2 YFSETQ. The CDR3 extends over 15 amino acids. CDR3 DNA sequence: TGCGCCAGCAGCTTGGTTTTGATAGGCACAGATACGCAGTATTTT. Its protein product is CASSLVLIGTDTQYF.

This chain links TRBV13 with TRBJ1-2; D may be TRBD1 (6 bases). Germline CDR1 reads PRHDT; CDR2 reads FYEKMQ (reference sequence). V gave up 5 bases and J gave up 3 bases, with 13 bases separating them. The CDR3 runs 14 residues. CDR3 coding DNA: TGTGCCAGCAGCACCAGGGGAGTGGACTATGGCTACACCTTC. Amino acid sequence: CASSTRGVDYGYTF.

J is TRBJ2-7 and V is TRBV5-4, with 12 positions matching TRBD2. Germline V lookup: CDR1 SGHNT, CDR2 YYREEE (reference sequence). The CDR3 consists of 15 residues. Trimming removed 1 base from V and 5 bases from J; junction bases left unmatched: 4. In nucleotides, the CDR3 is TGTGCCAGCAGCTTGATCACTAGCGGGGGGAACGAGCAGTACTTC. It is translated as CASSLITSGGNEQYF.

This clone was counted many times. The rearrangement joins TRBV30 to TRBJ1-2; D call uncertain. Germline V CDR1 and CDR2: GTSNPN, SVGIG (reference sequence). This CDR3 spans 12 amino acids. Trimming took off 2 bases at V and 13 bases at J, with 17 bases between the two ends. The chain's CDR3 is CAWSLGISVITF. The CDR3, as DNA: TGTGCCTGGAGTCTGGGCATCTCGGTTATCACCTTC.

The J gene is TRBJ2-2, the V gene TRBV7-2, with D unclear. The V and J ends lost 3 bases and 3 bases respectively, with 8 bases between them. This CDR3 has 14 residues. CDR1 SGHTA and CDR2 FQGNSA come from the germline V gene. Written as DNA, the CDR3 is TGTGCCAGCAGCTTCGGACGGGACACCGGGGAGCTGTTTTTT. It specifies CASSFGRDTGELFF.

This clone turned up a few times. This chain connects TRBV9 to TRBJ2-5; D may be TRBD1 or TRBD2 (6 bases each). Per the germline V gene, CDR1 is SGDLS and CDR2 is YYNGEE. The CDR3 runs to 15 residues. Trimming stripped 3 bases from V and 2 bases from J, with 14 bases between. For the CDR3, the DNA is TGTGCCAGCAGCGCCAACGGGGGCTTACAAGAGACCCAGTACTTC. Its translation is CASSANGGLQETQYF.